Shown below are 27 T cell receptor beta chains from a single sample sequenced in a study of cytomegalovirus exposure and HLA in healthy donors. The PCR had 60 Vbeta and 13 Jbeta primers. Method: immunoSEQ multiplex PCR; TCRdb's copy keeps in-frame clones and lacks some. The repertoire holds about 110,000 clones, with approximately 66% as singletons. Sequenced material: PBMCs. The receptors stem from a man aged 35 to 55 in good health and CMV-seropositive.

V gene TRBV6-1 combines with J gene TRBJ2-7; 9 positions agree with TRBD2. This CDR3 has 15 residues. Looked up from germline, CDR1 is MNHNS and CDR2 is SASEGT. The V segment lost 8 bases and the J segment 5 bases; nucleotides outside the gene matches: 13. CDR3 residues: CASGGGGRAGDEQYV. CDR3 bases: TGTGCCAGCGGCGGAGGCGGGAGGGCGGGCGACGAGCAGTACGTC.

The chain recombines TRBV6-5 with TRBJ1-2; D may be TRBD1 (6 bases). The CDR3 is 12 amino acids. The V gene lost 6 bases and the J gene lost 7 bases, with 12 bases spanning the gap. Germline V gene data show CDR1 as MNHEY and CDR2 as SVGAGI. The CDR3: CASRDSAGGYTF. The CDR3, as DNA: TGTGCCAGCAGGGACAGTGCAGGTGGCTACACCTTC.

The chain couples TRBV28 to TRBJ1-2; no definite D call. The CDR3 loop spans 12 amino acids. Trimming removed 5 bases at V and 7 bases at J, with 11 bases between. Germline lookup yields CDR1 MDHEN and CDR2 SYDVKM. The CDR3 loop is CASSRERFGYTF. CDR3 DNA: TGTGCCAGCAGTCGGGAGCGCTTTGGCTACACCTTC.

The chain links TRBV11-2 to TRBJ1-1; 9 bases line up with TRBD1. Germline trimming cut 5 bases from V and 3 bases from J; bases unmatched to any gene: 4. The CDR3 spans 14 residues. Germline assignment: CDR1 SGHAT and CDR2 FQNNGV. The CDR3 here is CASSLTGGYTEAFF. The CDR3, as DNA: TGTGCCAGCAGCCTGACAGGGGGGTACACTGAAGCTTTCTTT.

The chain employs TRBV27 and TRBJ2-1; D unclear. Trimming took 0 bases from V and 7 from J, leaving 13 bases between them. The CDR3 length is 15 residues. Germline CDR1 and CDR2: MNHEY and SMNVEV (reference sequence). The CDR3 nucleotides read TGTGCCAGCAGTTTATCGTCCCCACCCAGTAATGAGCAGTTCTTC. It translates to CASSLSSPPSNEQFF.

This clone appeared a few times. The V call is TRBV5-6, the J call TRBJ2-1, with TRBD1 identical over 7 bases. CDR1 and CDR2 (germline): SGHDT, YYEEEE. V dropped 0 bases and J dropped 9; count of bases not matched to a gene: 3. The CDR3 is 13 amino acids. In DNA, the CDR3 is TGTGCCAGCAGCTTGGACAGGGGCCCTGAGCAGTTCTTC. Translated, it gives CASSLDRGPEQFF.

The J gene is TRBJ2-1, the V gene TRBV6-5; 8 nucleotides line up with TRBD1. The CDR3 length is 15 residues. In germline, CDR1 is MNHEY, CDR2 SVGAGI. After removal of 0 bases from V and 4 bases from J, the junction contained 2 bases not matched to a gene. In DNA form, the CDR3 reads TGTGCCAGCAGTTACTCGTGGGACAGGTACAATGAGCAGTTCTTC. Residues: CASSYSWDRYNEQFF.

This clone was seen only a few times. This chain links TRBV15 with TRBJ2-4; no clear D gene. Trimming pared 8 bases from V and 4 bases from J, leaving 12 bases between. The CDR3 is 13 amino acids. The germline CDR1 and CDR2 sequences are LNHNV and YYDKDF (reference sequence). This chain's CDR3 is CATSKSTKNIQYF. DNA for the CDR3: TGTGCCACCTCCAAGAGTACTAAAAACATTCAGTACTTC. The full variable domain, with the rest looked up from reference TRBV15 and TRBJ2-4, is DAMVIQNPRYQVTQFGKPVTLSCSQTLNHNVMYWYQQKSSQAPKLLFHYYDKDFNNEADTPDNFQSRRPNTSFCFLDIRSPGLGDTAMYLCATSKSTKNIQYFGAGTRLSVL.

This clone was counted only a few times. The V gene is TRBV7-9, the J gene TRBJ2-5; D may be TRBD2 (6 bases). Deletions cut 3 bases from V and 2 bases from J, with 13 bases between. CDR3 size: 15 residues. Germline CDR1 is SEHNR and CDR2 is FQNEAQ (reference sequence). CDR3 nucleotide sequence: TGTGCCAGCAGCTTGGCGGGACTCCTACAAGAGACCCAGTACTTC. It codes for CASSLAGLLQETQYF.

In this sample, this clone turned up a few times. J is TRBJ2-1 and V is TRBV7-9, with TRBD1 matching 8 bases. V trimming: 5 bases; J trimming: 3 bases; junction bases outside the gene matches: 6. Germline V CDR1 and CDR2: SEHNR, FQNEAQ (reference sequence). The CDR3 runs to 15 residues. CDR3 nucleotides: TGTGCCAGCAGCGAACAGGGGGTAGGCTACAATGAGCAGTTCTTC. This sequence encodes CASSEQGVGYNEQFF.

V usage is TRBV12-5 and J usage is TRBJ2-1; D perhaps matches TRBD2 (6 bases). CDR1 LGHNT and CDR2 FRNRAP come from the germline V gene. The CDR3 covers 14 residues. With 3 bases removed from V and 6 bases from J, the gap between germline ends came to 12 bases. The CDR3, as DNA: TGTGCTAGTGGTTTTGGGACTCCCCTCAATGAGCAGTTCTTC. This sequence encodes CASGFGTPLNEQFF.

This clone was observed a few times. This sequence joins TRBV4-2 and TRBJ2-3; the match to TRBD2 covers 8 bases. The CDR3 is made up of 17 amino acids. Germline V gene lookup returns CDR1 LGHNA and CDR2 YNFKEQ. J gave up 2 bases and V 0 bases, and 7 bases lay outside the gene matches. The CDR3 DNA sequence: TGTGCCAGCAGCCAAGATTGGAGCGGGAGCGTCACAGATACGCAGTATTTT. Translating it yields CASSQDWSGSVTDTQYF.

This chain links TRBV5-1 with TRBJ2-1, with TRBD2 identical over 9 bases. Losses at the gene ends were 5 bases for V and 7 bases for J; bases not matched to a gene: 13. CDR3 length: 16 amino acids. Germline lookup yields CDR1 SGHRS and CDR2 YFSETQ. The CDR3 DNA sequence: TGCGCCAGCAGTAATAGGCGGCTAGCGGGAAGAAATGAGCAGTTCTTC. It yields the protein CASSNRRLAGRNEQFF.

V is TRBV6-4 and J is TRBJ2-7; 8 bases line up with TRBD1. CDR3 size: 16 residues. Germline lookup yields CDR1 MRHNA and CDR2 SNTAGT. V dropped 0 bases and J dropped 4; count of bases not matched to a gene: 8. The CDR3: CASSDSIKDRVYEQYV. Written as DNA, the CDR3 is TGTGCCAGCAGTGACTCGATAAAGGACAGGGTGTACGAGCAGTACGTC.

This clone was observed once. V and J are TRBV15 and TRBJ2-7, with 8 nucleotides matching TRBD1. The trim removed 1 base at V and 2 bases at J, leaving 4 bases unmatched. Germline-derived CDR1 and CDR2 are LNHNV and YYDKDF (reference sequence). This CDR3 spans 15 amino acids. CDR3 protein: CATSRGRQGPYEQYF. In DNA, the CDR3 is TGTGCCACCAGCAGAGGCCGACAGGGGCCCTACGAGCAGTACTTC.

This chain uses TRBV27 with TRBJ1-5, with a tentative D call TRBD1 (5 bases). This CDR3 is 16 amino acids long. V was cut by 6 bases and J by 1 base, with 16 bases left in between. Looked up from germline, CDR1 is MNHEY and CDR2 is SMNVEV (reference sequence). The CDR3 DNA follows: TGTGCCAGCAGCTCCGCCTCAGGGATCAGCAATCAGCCCCAGCATTTT. This gives the protein CASSSASGISNQPQHF.

The CDR3 spells CASTHGTGTATGELFF. The CDR3 coding sequence is TGTGCCAGCACCCACGGGACAGGGACAGCCACCGGGGAGCTGTTTTTT. This sequence joins TRBV14 and TRBJ2-2, with TRBD1 identical over 9 bases. Losses at the gene ends were 7 bases for V and 4 bases for J; bases not matched to a gene: 10. CDR1 and CDR2 (germline): SGHDN, FVKESK. The CDR3 loop spans 16 amino acids.

The genes are TRBV14 and TRBJ1-3, with D unclear. The CDR3 runs 15 residues. V was trimmed by 1 base and J by 3 bases, leaving 10 bases between them. Germline lookup yields CDR1 SGHDN and CDR2 FVKESK. CDR3 nucleotides: TGTGCCAGCAGCCAAGGAGTCGGTCGTGGAAACACCATATATTTT. Protein product: CASSQGVGRGNTIYF.

J is TRBJ2-5 and V is TRBV2, with TRBD2 identical over 12 bases. Trimming took 2 bases from V and 5 from J; bases not matched to a gene: 3. Looked up from germline, CDR1 is SNHLY and CDR2 is FYNNEI. The CDR3 spans 15 residues. The CDR3 region has the DNA TGTGCCAGCAGTGAACAGACTAGCGGGAGTGAGACCCAGTACTTC. It codes for CASSEQTSGSETQYF.

The chain has TRBV7-2 and TRBJ2-3; tentatively, D is TRBD2 (5 bases). Trimming stripped 5 bases from V and 0 bases from J, with 9 bases between. In germline, CDR1 is SGHTA, CDR2 FQGNSA. The CDR3 runs 14 residues. The CDR3 protein is CASSRSVSTDTQYF. The CDR3 nucleotides read TGTGCCAGCAGCCGTAGCGTAAGCACAGATACGCAGTATTTT.

Only one count was recorded for this clone. V usage is TRBV7-8 and J usage is TRBJ2-1, with 11 bases matching TRBD2. Germline V gives CDR1 SGHVS, CDR2 FQNEAQ. The CDR3 runs to 15 residues. The junction had 3 bases not matched to a gene; V was cut back by 6 bases and J by 2 bases. CDR3 region: CASSPTSGAYNEQFF. The CDR3 coding sequence is TGTGCCAGCAGTCCGACTAGCGGGGCCTACAATGAGCAGTTCTTC.

This clone was detected a few times. The CDR3 here is CASSESGQGSYEQYF. DNA for the CDR3: TGTGCCAGCAGTGAATCGGGACAGGGTTCCTACGAGCAGTACTTC. The rearrangement uses TRBV6-1 and TRBJ2-7, with 9 bases lining up with TRBD1. J was trimmed by 1 base and V by 2 bases; bases with no gene match: 3. The CDR3 is made up of 15 amino acids. Germline V gives CDR1 MNHNS, CDR2 SASEGT.

This clone occurred a few times. V usage is TRBV11-2 and J usage is TRBJ1-1, with D unresolved. This CDR3 has 15 amino acids. The germline V gene encodes CDR1 SGHAT and CDR2 FQNNGV. The germline V and J ends were trimmed by 1 base and 0 bases, with 9 bases remaining between them. The CDR3 DNA reads TGTGCCAGCAGCTTAGGGGCCTTCATGAACACTGAAGCTTTCTTT. Protein sequence: CASSLGAFMNTEAFF. Combining the CDR3 with reference TRBV11-2 and TRBJ1-1 gives the whole variable domain EAGVAQSPRYKIIEKRQSVAFWCNPISGHATLYWYQQILGQGPKLLIQFQNNGVVDDSQLPKDRFSAERLKGVDSTLKIQPAKLEDSAVYLCASSLGAFMNTEAFFGQGTRLTVV.

The J gene is TRBJ2-6, the V gene TRBV29-1; TRBD2 might be the D (6 bases). Per germline, CDR1 SQVTM and CDR2 ANQGSEA. The CDR3 sequence is 16 residues long. V lost 3 bases and J lost 0, with 12 bases in between. CDR3 nucleotides: TGCAGCGTTGAGGGGGGTCTCAACTCTGGGGCCAACGTCCTGACTTTC. It encodes CSVEGGLNSGANVLTF.

CDR3 DNA sequence: TGTGCCAGCAGTCCCGACTACAAGTTAAAAAACACTGAAGCTTTCTTT. It specifies CASSPDYKLKNTEAFF. The chain is built from TRBV28 and TRBJ1-1; D unresolved. The CDR3 consists of 16 residues. The ends were cut back, 5 bases at V and 2 bases at J, with 18 bases in the middle. CDR1 and CDR2 (germline): MDHEN, SYDVKM.

This clone was found a few times. The V and J genes are TRBV9 and TRBJ2-7; 8 bases are shared with TRBD2. CDR1 SGDLS and CDR2 YYNGEE come from the germline V gene. The V segment lost 2 bases and the J segment 5 bases; nucleotides outside the gene matches: 3. There are 13 residues in the CDR3. CDR3 sequence: CASSVTSGHEQYF. The CDR3 DNA reads TGTGCCAGCAGCGTTACTAGCGGCCACGAGCAGTACTTC.

The CDR3 is CATKVPGTEAFF. DNA of the CDR3: TGTGCCACCAAGGTCCCGGGGACTGAAGCTTTCTTT. This chain uses TRBV15 with TRBJ1-1; D is undetermined. Trimming took off 7 bases at V and 5 bases at J, with 11 bases between the two ends. CDR3 length: 12 amino acids. CDR1 is LNHNV, CDR2 YYDKDF, per germline (reference sequence).